This TCR beta chain comes out of a study of CD8 T cells in Susac syndrome. The overall study: Blood was drawn from Susac syndrome patients while they were therapy-naive, on corticosteroids, or on intravenous immunoglobulin alone. Points from the study as a whole: Susac-specific public clones numbered sixteen in total CD8+ repertoires (and about five in CD8+ TEMRA repertoires).

In regard to this clonotype: The antigen is not known.

The CDR3 is made up of 11 amino acids. V was trimmed by 7 bases and J by 5 bases, leaving 8 bases between them. cDNA came from roughly 0.47 to 1 ug RNA primed by random hexamers. Amplification of TCR beta CDR3 spanned 54 Vbeta and 13 Jbeta via immunoSEQ multiplex PCR. MiXCR, run by TCRdb on the immunoSEQ multiplex PCR reads, gives a single entry per CDR3 protein. Here the sample spans around 100,000 distinct CDR3 sequences, around 96% being singletons. Sample: CD8+ T cells from PBMCs. This clonotype was obtained from a human donor with Susac syndrome. The gene calls are TRBV12-3 or TRBV12-4 and TRBJ1-2, with D tentatively TRBD1 (5 bases). CDR3 nucleotide sequence: TGTGCCAGCACCGAGGGGTATGGCTACACCTTC. This sequence encodes CASTEGYGYTF.